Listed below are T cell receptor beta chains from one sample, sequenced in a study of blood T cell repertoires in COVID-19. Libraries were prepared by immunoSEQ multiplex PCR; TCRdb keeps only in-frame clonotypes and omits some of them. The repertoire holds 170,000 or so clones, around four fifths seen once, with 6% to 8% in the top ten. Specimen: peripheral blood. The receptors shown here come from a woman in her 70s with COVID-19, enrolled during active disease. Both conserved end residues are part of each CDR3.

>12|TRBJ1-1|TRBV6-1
CASSEVDIEAFF
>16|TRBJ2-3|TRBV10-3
CAISEGGTGGSDTQYF
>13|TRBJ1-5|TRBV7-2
CASSSISNQPQHF
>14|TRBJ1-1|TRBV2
CASSQQGPNTEAFF
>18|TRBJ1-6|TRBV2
CASSPYPNSGTDNSPLHF
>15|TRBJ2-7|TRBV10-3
CAIGPGLAGGYEQYF
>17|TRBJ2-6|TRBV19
CASSLPGQGTGANVLTF
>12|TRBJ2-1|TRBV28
CASSTLPIYQFF
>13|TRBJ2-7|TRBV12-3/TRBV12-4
CASSLTSPYEQYF
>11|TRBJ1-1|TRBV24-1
CATSGGTEAFF
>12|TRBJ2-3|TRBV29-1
CSVGQLTDTQYF
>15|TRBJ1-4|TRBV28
CASSSGQGAREKLFF
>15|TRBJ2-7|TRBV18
CASSASTLPSGEVGF
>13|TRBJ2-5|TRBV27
CASRGLLQETQYF
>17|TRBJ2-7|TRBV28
CASSFTSGPPRTYEQYF
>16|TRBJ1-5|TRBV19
CASSSSHTGSGQPQHF
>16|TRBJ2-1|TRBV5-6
CASSPSGKSLYNEQFF
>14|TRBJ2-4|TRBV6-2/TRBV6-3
CASGLSGSGDIQYF
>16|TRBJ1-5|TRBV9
CASSAPTGGADQPQHF
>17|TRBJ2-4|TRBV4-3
CASSQDVGSPAKNIQYF
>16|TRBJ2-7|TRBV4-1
CASSRALTGATYEQYF
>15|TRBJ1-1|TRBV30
CAWSVLGRGRAEAFF
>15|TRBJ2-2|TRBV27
CASSPNRAQGGELFF
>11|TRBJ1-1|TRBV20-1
CSAGGDSEAFF
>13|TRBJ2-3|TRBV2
CASSDQGTDTQYF
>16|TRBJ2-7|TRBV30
CAWRKGRGPISYEQYF
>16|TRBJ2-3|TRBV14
CASSQDGRGSTDTQYF
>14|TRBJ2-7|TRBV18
CASSRDSAGYEQYF
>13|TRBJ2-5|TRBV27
CASSFSGKETQYF
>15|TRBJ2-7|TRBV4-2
CASSQDRGQSYEQYF
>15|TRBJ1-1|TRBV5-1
CASSLQGAGGTEAFF